What follows describes a single T cell receptor (beta chain). This CDR3 region has 14 residues. With 8 bases clipped from V and 5 bases from J, the junction kept 7 bases outside the gene matches. Germline lookup yields CDR1 MNHNY and CDR2 SVGAGI (reference sequence). The source of the sample is a study of blood T cell repertoires in COVID-19. Across the study: Sites in the United States, Italy and Spain provided acute and convalescent COVID-19 samples. From T cells, B-cell-depleted T cells, or PBMCs came the material, which was cDNA or gDNA.

Clones were sequenced by immunoSEQ multiplex PCR, and TCRdb holds only the in-frame ones, with some missing. The data contain under 200,000 clones, more than 75% of them singletons. The sample taken for sequencing was peripheral blood. This chain connects TRBV6-6 to TRBJ1-2; 11 bases agree with TRBD1. The receptor was derived from a woman in her forties or fifties with COVID-19, enrolled during active disease. Here the CDR3 reads CASLYGTGGYGYTF. The DNA of the CDR3 is TGTGCCAGCCTTTATGGGACAGGGGGTTATGGCTACACCTTC.